One and the same sample provided the 27 T cell receptor beta chains below, sequenced in a study of CD8 T cells in ankylosing spondylitis (dated by TCRdb to 2016 to 2017). Receptors were amplified or captured by 5' RACE. Sequencing relied on an Illumina HiSeq 2500. The public sequencing data were trimmed at Q25 with fastp and processed into clonotypes with MiXCR by TCRdb, which kept only in-frame beta chains. Entries that share a CDR3 protein sequence are merged under the most common genes and DNA. This sample has a few hundred thousand distinct CDR3 sequences in its table, and around 20% of those were observed once. The ten largest clones take up roughly 4% of the sample. Sequenced sample: blood, either unsorted or a sorted T cell fraction (not recorded which). These receptors were taken from a female donor with ankylosing spondylitis or in good health (not recorded which).

J is TRBJ1-3 and V is TRBV12-3 or TRBV12-4; 11 bases align to TRBD1. The CDR3 spans 14 residues. Germline trimming cut 6 bases from V and 4 bases from J; bases unmatched to any gene: 2. The CDR3 bases are TGTGCCAGCAGACGGACAGGGGGCGGAAACACCATATATTTT. Its translation is CASRRTGGGNTIYF.

This clonotype has at least ten counts. J is TRBJ2-7 and V is TRBV12-3 or TRBV12-4; D not resolved. The CDR3 has 17 amino acids. V dropped 2 bases and J dropped 1 base, with 18 bases sitting between them. The CDR3: CASSLPPLGPRSYEQYF. The CDR3 region has the DNA TGTGCCAGCAGTTTACCCCCCTTAGGCCCCAGGTCCTACGAGCAGTACTTC.

The CDR3 protein is CASSLAAGNNSPLHF. CDR3 bases: TGTGCCAGCAGCTTAGCGGCGGGAAATAATTCACCCCTCCACTTT. The gene calls are TRBV7-9 and TRBJ1-6; no clear D gene. Trimming removed 0 bases at V and 5 bases at J, with 8 bases between. Germline V CDR1 and CDR2: SEHNR, FQNEAQ (reference sequence). The CDR3 totals 15 residues.

V gene TRBV5-1 combines with J gene TRBJ2-6; D is ambiguous. Germline CDR1 and CDR2: SGHRS and YFSETQ. This CDR3 has 15 amino acids. Trimming pared 4 bases from V and 0 bases from J, leaving 8 bases between. CDR3 amino acids: CASSPTFSGANVLTF. The CDR3 region has the DNA TGCGCCAGCAGCCCGACATTCTCTGGGGCCAACGTCCTGACTTTC.

This clonotype was recorded a few times. The chain couples TRBV20-1 to TRBJ2-2; 7 bases map to TRBD2. V was pared by 3 bases and J by 7 bases, with 8 bases of the junction left unmatched. The CDR3 is 14 residues long. Germline V gene data show CDR1 as DFQATT and CDR2 as SNEGSKA (reference sequence). In DNA form, the CDR3 reads TGCAGTGCTAGTGACGGGAGGCCGGGCGGGGAGCTGTTTTTT. Translating gives CSASDGRPGGELFF.

Only a few counts were recorded for this clonotype. This chain uses TRBV20-1 with TRBJ2-5; no reliable D call. The CDR3 runs 11 residues. CDR1 and CDR2 from the germline V gene are DFQATT and SNEGSKA (reference sequence). V lost 7 bases and J 2 bases, leaving 8 bases between the germline ends. The CDR3, as DNA: TGCAGTGGGGTCGGTCAAGAGACCCAGTACTTC. Its protein is CSGVGQETQYF.

This clonotype was seen ten or more times. The rearrangement uses TRBV28 and TRBJ2-2, with 7 bases aligning to TRBD2. CDR1 and CDR2 (germline): MDHEN, SYDVKM. This CDR3 is 16 amino acids long. The J segment lost 5 bases and the V segment lost 4 bases, leaving 10 bases of the junction unmatched. DNA for the CDR3: TGTGCCAGCAGTTACTCGGGAGGCCTTCTAACCGGGGAGCTGTTTTTT. This translates into CASSYSGGLLTGELFF.

V and J are TRBV4-2 and TRBJ1-6; D ambiguous. V was pared by 1 base and J by 8 bases, with 15 bases between. From germline, CDR1 is LGHNA and CDR2 YNFKEQ. CDR3 length: 16 residues. Here the CDR3 DNA reads TGTGCCAGCAGCCAAGTTTCAGGACCTGAGGATTCACCCCTCCACTTT. It is translated as CASSQVSGPEDSPLHF.

This clonotype has only a few counts. V and J are TRBV7-8 and TRBJ2-3, with D perhaps TRBD2 (5 bases). V shed 5 bases and J shed 0 bases, with 15 bases lying between them. Germline lookup yields CDR1 SGHVS and CDR2 FQNEAQ. CDR3 length equals 16 residues. The CDR3 region has the DNA TGTGCCAGCAGCGCCACTAGGCCCACTAGCACAGATACGCAGTATTTT. This encodes CASSATRPTSTDTQYF. The variable domain in full, completed from reference TRBV7-8 and TRBJ2-3, reads GAGVSQSPRYKVAKRGQDVALRCDPISGHVSLFWYQQALGQGPEFLTYFQNEAQLDKSGLPSDRFFAERPEGSVSTLKIQRTQQEDSAVYLCASSATRPTSTDTQYFGPGTRLTVL.

The chain combines TRBV6-5 with TRBJ2-1; 11 bases fit TRBD1. Germline V gene sequence: CDR1 MNHEY, CDR2 SVGAGI. The CDR3 length is 19 residues. The junction had 14 bases not matched to a gene; V was cut back by 1 base and J by 6 bases. The CDR3 protein is CASSYWFHSTGTGGNEQFF. The CDR3 nucleotides are TGTGCCAGCAGTTACTGGTTCCACTCCACTGGGACAGGGGGCAATGAGCAGTTCTTC.

This clonotype was detected a few times. The chain has TRBV7-9 and TRBJ2-7; D is tentatively TRBD1 or TRBD2 (6 bases each). The CDR3 has 15 amino acids. The germline V gene has CDR1 SEHNR and CDR2 FQNEAQ (reference sequence). V dropped 7 bases and J dropped 5 bases, with 21 bases sitting between them. The CDR3 reads CASTPGGGMRHEQYF. For the CDR3, the DNA is TGTGCCAGCACCCCCGGGGGCGGGATGCGGCACGAGCAGTACTTC.

In this sample, this clonotype turned up once. The rearrangement uses TRBV7-2 and TRBJ2-7, with D hard to call. The CDR3 runs 17 residues. V lost 2 bases, J lost 0 bases, and 17 bases lay in between. Germline V lookup: CDR1 SGHTA, CDR2 FQGNSA. CDR3 protein: CASSLSRTPRASYEQYF. The CDR3 DNA is TGTGCCAGCAGCTTAAGTCGGACCCCTAGGGCCTCCTACGAGCAGTACTTC.

This clonotype was picked up a small number of times. The genes are TRBV24-1 and TRBJ2-7; possibly TRBD1 or TRBD2 for D (5 bases each). Trimming removed 7 bases from V and 4 bases from J, with 16 bases in between. Germline CDR1 KGHDR, CDR2 SFDVKD. This CDR3 is 14 amino acids long. CDR3 nucleotides: TGTGCCACCAGCGAATCGGGGCTTCGGTACGAGCAGTACTTC. Translated: CATSESGLRYEQYF.

The chain carries TRBV2 and TRBJ2-3; D perhaps matches TRBD1 (6 bases). Germline CDR1 reads SNHLY; CDR2 reads FYNNEI. The CDR3 consists of 14 residues. Trimming shortened V by 8 bases and J by 0 bases, and 12 bases separated the two germline ends. The CDR3 sequence is CASRVDSSTDTQYF. DNA of the CDR3: TGTGCCAGCCGGGTGGACAGCAGCACAGATACGCAGTATTTT.

V usage is TRBV5-5 and J usage is TRBJ2-3; the D gene is possibly TRBD2 (7 bases). CDR1 and CDR2 from the germline V gene are SGHKS and YYEKEE (reference sequence). This CDR3 is built from 15 residues. Trimming removed 3 bases at V and 5 bases at J, with 16 bases between. The CDR3 loop is CASSWGAGEGDTQYF. The CDR3 nucleotides are TGTGCCAGCAGCTGGGGGGCGGGAGAGGGAGATACGCAGTATTTT.

The chain uses TRBV20-1 and TRBJ2-7; no firm D call. Germline loops: CDR1 DFQATT, CDR2 SNEGSKA (reference sequence). This CDR3 is 15 amino acids long. Trimming took 3 bases from V and 4 from J, leaving 19 bases between them. The CDR3 reads CSASGRALTGYEQYF. As DNA, the CDR3 is TGCAGTGCTAGCGGAAGGGCCCTTACTGGTTACGAGCAGTACTTC.

This clonotype was observed many times. The chain couples TRBV6-5 to TRBJ1-5; D is perhaps TRBD1 (5 bases). The germline CDR1 and CDR2 sequences are MNHEY and SVGAGI. This CDR3 is 14 amino acids long. Trimming took off 5 bases at V and 5 bases at J, with 13 bases between the two ends. The CDR3 DNA reads as TGTGCCAGCAGTCCCCGAGACAGCGATCAGCCCCAGCATTTT. This sequence encodes CASSPRDSDQPQHF.

The genes are TRBV10-3 and TRBJ2-7; D not certain. Germline V CDR1 and CDR2: ENHRY, SYGVKD. The V and J ends lost 2 bases and 1 base respectively, with 9 bases between them. The CDR3 is 14 amino acids. The CDR3 spells CAISETSSSYEQYF. Written as DNA, the CDR3 is TGTGCCATCAGTGAGACTTCTTCGTCCTACGAGCAGTACTTC.

The sample holds a few counts of this clonotype. The gene calls are TRBV27 and TRBJ1-4, with D possibly TRBD1 on 6 matching bases. CDR1 and CDR2 from the germline V gene are MNHEY and SMNVEV (reference sequence). Trimming shortened V by 7 bases and J by 1 base, and 16 bases separated the two germline ends. The CDR3 contains 16 residues. CDR3 DNA sequence: TGTGCCAGCACTAGTTCGCGGGGGCGAACTAATGAAAAACTGTTTTTT. This codes for CASTSSRGRTNEKLFF.

V is TRBV30 and J is TRBJ1-2; maybe TRBD1 (6 bases). Trimming took off 7 bases at V and 4 bases at J, with 13 bases between the two ends. Germline CDR1 GTSNPN, CDR2 SVGIG (reference sequence). CDR3 size: 12 residues. CDR3 protein: CAYSRGGYGYTF. CDR3 coding DNA: TGTGCCTACTCCAGGGGAGGCTATGGCTACACCTTC.

V gene TRBV19 combines with J gene TRBJ1-1; perhaps TRBD1 as D (5 bases). There are 18 residues in the CDR3. Looked up from germline, CDR1 is LNHDA and CDR2 is SQIVND (reference sequence). V was clipped by 5 bases and J by 3 bases, with 25 bases between them. In DNA, the CDR3 is TGTGCCAGTAGTTCAACCCCTCCCACGGGGGGACGGGACACTGAAGCTTTCTTT. Encoded protein: CASSSTPPTGGRDTEAFF.

This clonotype was seen a handful of times. V and J are TRBV7-9 and TRBJ2-7; 10 bases map to TRBD2. Trimming removed 5 bases from V and 6 bases from J; junction bases left unmatched: 7. The CDR3 spans 14 residues. Looked up from germline, CDR1 is SEHNR and CDR2 is FQNEAQ (reference sequence). The CDR3 nucleotides are TGTGCCAGCAGCCCCAGCGGGAGGGCGTCCGAGCAGTACTTC. It yields the protein CASSPSGRASEQYF.

V usage is TRBV7-9 and J usage is TRBJ2-1; 7 bases map to TRBD1. This CDR3 spans 15 amino acids. Germline lookup yields CDR1 SEHNR and CDR2 FQNEAQ (reference sequence). V was clipped by 1 base and J by 8 bases; unmatched bases: 8. The CDR3 sequence: CASSLEGTGAYEQFF. The DNA for the CDR3 is TGTGCCAGCAGCTTAGAAGGAACAGGGGCCTATGAGCAGTTCTTC.

This chain joins TRBV28 and TRBJ2-5; D is possibly TRBD1 (5 bases). From germline, CDR1 is MDHEN and CDR2 SYDVKM. V lost 6 bases to trimming and J lost 5 bases, with 13 bases between them. The CDR3 sequence is 13 residues long. Written as DNA, the CDR3 is TGTGCCAGCAGACAACAGGTCGTGGAGACCCAGTACTTC. It translates to CASRQQVVETQYF.

This clonotype was seen only a few times. J is TRBJ2-1 and V is TRBV6-1; TRBD2 matches 7 bases. The V gene's germline CDR1 is MNHNS and CDR2 SASEGT. The CDR3 is 15 amino acids. V shed 1 base, J shed 10 bases, and the junction held 10 bases outside the gene matches. CDR3 amino acids: CASSEVSGATREQFF. CDR3 DNA sequence: TGTGCCAGCAGTGAAGTAAGCGGGGCCACAAGGGAGCAGTTCTTC.

This clonotype was seen at least ten times. The V call is TRBV12-3 or TRBV12-4, the J call TRBJ1-2; no firm D call. The CDR3 spans 13 residues. The V end lost 7 bases, the J end lost 4 bases, and 13 bases lay between the germline ends. DNA for the CDR3: TGTGCCAGCACCCTCCCTTTCTTCTATGGCTACACCTTC. Its protein product is CASTLPFFYGYTF.

This chain links TRBV5-1 with TRBJ2-1, with D possibly TRBD2 on 6 matching bases. Trimming pared 4 bases from V and 0 bases from J, leaving 11 bases between. Germline V gene data show CDR1 as SGHRS and CDR2 as YFSETQ. The CDR3 is 15 amino acids. For the CDR3, the DNA is TGCGCCAGCAGCGGTAGGAGGGCCTCCTACAATGAGCAGTTCTTC. Translation: CASSGRRASYNEQFF.